Following are 17 T cell receptor beta chains from one sample sequenced in a study of blood T cell repertoires in COVID-19. Profiled with immunoSEQ multiplex PCR; TCRdb holds only in-frame clones, not every one. The data hold some 75,000 clones, with around 80% observed a single time. The specimen was peripheral blood. The source of these receptors is a woman older than 75 with active or convalescent COVID-19.

The chain joins TRBV5-4 to TRBJ2-3; TRBD1 agrees at 10 bases. Germline loops: CDR1 SGHNT, CDR2 YYREEE (reference sequence). J was trimmed by 2 bases and V by 4 bases; bases with no gene match: 4. The CDR3 covers 15 residues. CDR3 sequence (DNA): TGTGCCAGCAGCCAGGGACAGGGGTACACAGATACGCAGTATTTT. This encodes CASSQGQGYTDTQYF. Full variable domain (rest looked up from reference TRBV5-4 and TRBJ2-3): ETGVTQSPTHLIKTRGQQVTLRCSSQSGHNTVSWYQQALGQGPQFIFQYYREEENGRGNFPPRFSGLQFPNYSSELNVNALELDDSALYLCASSQGQGYTDTQYFGPGTRLTVL.

This chain connects TRBV6-5 to TRBJ2-7, with 8 bases that match TRBD2. V dropped 10 bases and J dropped 0; count of bases not matched to a gene: 11. Germline V gives CDR1 MNHEY, CDR2 SVGAGI. This CDR3 has 15 amino acids. CDR3 protein: CATLHRGGSSYEQYF. CDR3 DNA: TGTGCCACCTTACACCGGGGGGGCAGCTCCTACGAGCAGTACTTC.

This clone came up a few times. The V gene is TRBV7-2, the J gene TRBJ2-1, with D possibly TRBD1 on 6 matching bases. Trimming removed 7 bases from V and 7 bases from J, with 17 bases in between. Germline CDR1 reads SGHTA; CDR2 reads FQGNSA. The CDR3 is 14 residues long. DNA of the CDR3: TGTGCCAGCACCCCAGGGTACAGGGCAAATGAGCAGTTCTTC. Protein: CASTPGYRANEQFF. The whole variable domain, filled in from reference TRBV7-2 and TRBJ2-1, reads GAGVSQSPSNKVTEKGKDVELRCDPISGHTALYWYRQSLGQGLEFLIYFQGNSAPDKSGLPSDRFSAERTGGSVSTLTIQRTQQEDSAVYLCASTPGYRANEQFFGPGTRLTVL.

The chain carries TRBV7-2 and TRBJ1-6, with 8 bases matching TRBD1. V trimming: 5 bases; J trimming: 5 bases; junction bases outside the gene matches: 2. In germline, CDR1 is SGHTA, CDR2 FQGNSA. The CDR3 covers 14 residues. This CDR3 is CASSSRGHNSPLHF. The DNA for the CDR3 is TGTGCCAGCAGCAGCAGGGGGCATAATTCACCCCTCCACTTT.

The chain employs TRBV10-3 and TRBJ2-7; 8 nucleotides agree with TRBD1. The J segment lost 2 bases and the V segment lost 6 bases, leaving 6 bases of the junction unmatched. CDR1 is ENHRY, CDR2 SYGVKD, per germline. The CDR3 is 14 residues long. CDR3 sequence (DNA): TGTGCCATCAGCAGGACAGGGCTTACCTACGAGCAGTACTTC. Translated: CAISRTGLTYEQYF.

A single count supports this clone. The chain combines TRBV5-5 with TRBJ2-2, with 8 bases lining up with TRBD1. The CDR3 is made up of 15 amino acids. V dropped 4 bases and J dropped 2; count of bases not matched to a gene: 4. CDR1 is SGHKS and CDR2 is YYEKEE in the germline V gene (reference sequence). CDR3 sequence (DNA): TGTGCCAGCAGCCCGGACAGGGCTAACACCGGGGAGCTGTTTTTT. Amino acids: CASSPDRANTGELFF.

The chain combines TRBV9 with TRBJ1-2; D might be TRBD1 (5 bases). The germline V gene encodes CDR1 SGDLS and CDR2 YYNGEE. V dropped 3 bases and J dropped 4 bases, with 13 bases sitting between them. This CDR3 comprises 14 residues. The chain's CDR3 is CASSAEGSAYGYTF. CDR3 nucleotides: TGTGCCAGCAGCGCGGAGGGGTCGGCCTATGGCTACACCTTC. Based on the CDR3 plus reference TRBV9 and TRBJ1-2, the full variable domain is DSGVTQTPKHLITATGQRVTLRCSPRSGDLSVYWYQQSLDQGLQFLIQYYNGEERAKGNILERFSAQQFPDLHSELNLSSLELGDSALYFCASSAEGSAYGYTFGSGTRLTVV.

The chain couples TRBV7-6 to TRBJ1-6; the match to TRBD1 covers 9 bases. V shed 5 bases and J 9 bases; nucleotides not matched to a gene: 8. Germline lookup yields CDR1 SGHVS and CDR2 FNYEAQ. The CDR3 is 15 residues long. CDR3 DNA sequence: TGTGCCAGCAGCGCCCGGGACAGGGTCTTTTCACCCCTCCACTTT. Its protein is CASSARDRVFSPLHF.

The chain is built from TRBV25-1 and TRBJ2-7, with 8 nucleotides matching TRBD1. The CDR3 has 16 residues. The germline V gene has CDR1 MGHDK and CDR2 SYGVNS. With V trimmed by 3 bases and J by 0 bases, 7 bases remained unmatched. The CDR3 protein is CASSDRAGGTSYEQYF. CDR3 DNA sequence: TGTGCCAGCAGTGATCGAGCAGGGGGCACCTCCTACGAGCAGTACTTC.

CDR3 sequence reads: CASSPRTSTITDTQYF. The CDR3 nucleotides read TGTGCCAGCAGCCCTAGAACCTCAACGATCACAGATACGCAGTATTTT. V is TRBV2 and J is TRBJ2-3; D uncertain. Germline V gives CDR1 SNHLY, CDR2 FYNNEI. The CDR3 has 16 amino acids. V was shortened by 6 bases and J by 2 bases, with 18 bases between the two germline ends.

The chain carries TRBV10-3 and TRBJ2-5, with a possible D match to TRBD2 (6 bases). The CDR3 length is 14 residues. Trimming removed 2 bases at V and 5 bases at J, with 12 bases between. CDR1 is ENHRY, CDR2 SYGVKD, per germline. DNA of the CDR3: TGTGCCATCAGTGAGCCCAGTGGGGGGGAGACCCAGTACTTC. It codes for CAISEPSGGETQYF.

A few counts support this clone. The DNA of the CDR3 is TGTGCCAGCAGCCAAAACCCAGGGACTGGGGCCAACGTCCTGACTTTC. This codes for CASSQNPGTGANVLTF. The rearrangement joins TRBV6-4 to TRBJ2-6; weak D call: TRBD1 (5 bases). The CDR3 contains 16 residues. Trimming shortened V by 6 bases and J by 2 bases, and 14 bases separated the two germline ends. Germline-derived CDR1 and CDR2 are MRHNA and SNTAGT.

V and J are TRBV5-5 and TRBJ1-2; 8 positions match TRBD1. Germline V CDR1 and CDR2: SGHKS, YYEKEE (reference sequence). CDR3 length equals 14 residues. V lost 4 bases, J lost 4 bases, and 6 bases stayed unmatched. In DNA, the CDR3 is TGTGCCAGCAGCCCTACCACAGGGGGCTATGGCTACACCTTC. This gives the protein CASSPTTGGYGYTF.

This chain links TRBV30 with TRBJ1-4, with D perhaps matching TRBD1 (6 bases). V gave up 6 bases and J gave up 4 bases, with 9 bases separating them. CDR3 length: 12 residues. The germline gives CDR1 GTSNPN, CDR2 SVGIG (reference sequence). CDR3 coding DNA: TGTGCCTGCCGACAGGATAATGAAAAACTGTTTTTT. As protein: CACRQDNEKLFF.

This clone has only one observation. The J gene is TRBJ2-3, the V gene TRBV10-3, with a weak D call TRBD1 (6 bases). Germline CDR1 reads ENHRY; CDR2 reads SYGVKD. The CDR3 loop spans 14 amino acids. The germline V and J ends were trimmed by 7 bases and 4 bases, with 15 bases remaining between them. The chain's CDR3 is CAIKPGKGADTQYF. The DNA of the CDR3 is TGTGCCATCAAACCGGGAAAGGGGGCAGATACGCAGTATTTT.

This chain uses TRBV10-2 with TRBJ1-2; 8 nucleotides line up with TRBD1. This CDR3 spans 14 amino acids. From germline, CDR1 is WSHSY and CDR2 SAAADI. V shed 6 bases and J 4 bases; nucleotides not matched to a gene: 7. CDR3 coding DNA: TGCGCCAGCAGCATATTACAGGGGGGCTATGGCTACACCTTC. This sequence encodes CASSILQGGYGYTF.

In its sample, this clone was seen once. In DNA form, the CDR3 reads TGTGCCAGCAGTTACGATGAACTGTATGGCTACACCTTC. Encoded protein: CASSYDELYGYTF. The chain is built from TRBV6-5 and TRBJ1-2, with unresolved D. The CDR3 runs to 13 residues. V was clipped by 2 bases and J by 5 bases, with 9 bases between them. CDR1 MNHEY and CDR2 SVGAGI come from the germline V gene.